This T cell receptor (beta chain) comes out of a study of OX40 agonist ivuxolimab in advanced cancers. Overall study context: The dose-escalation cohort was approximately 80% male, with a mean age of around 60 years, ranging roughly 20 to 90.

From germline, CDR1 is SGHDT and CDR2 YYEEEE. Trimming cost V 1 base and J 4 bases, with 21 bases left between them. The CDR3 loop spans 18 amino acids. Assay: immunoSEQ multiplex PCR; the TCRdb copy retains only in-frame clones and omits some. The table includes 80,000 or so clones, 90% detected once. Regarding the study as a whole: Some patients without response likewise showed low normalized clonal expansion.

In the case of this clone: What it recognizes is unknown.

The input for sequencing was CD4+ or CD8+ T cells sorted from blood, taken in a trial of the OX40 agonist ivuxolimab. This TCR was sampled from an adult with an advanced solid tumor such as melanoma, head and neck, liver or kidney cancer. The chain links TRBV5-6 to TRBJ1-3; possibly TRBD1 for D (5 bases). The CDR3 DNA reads TGTGCCAGCAGCTTGCGTGGGCCTCAGAGTAGGGGCGGAAACACCATATATTTT. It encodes CASSLRGPQSRGGNTIYF. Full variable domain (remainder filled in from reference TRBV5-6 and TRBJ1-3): DAGVTQSPTHLIKTRGQQVTLRCSPKSGHDTVSWYQQALGQGPQFIFQYYEEEERQRGNFPDRFSGHQFPNYSSELNVNALLLGDSALYLCASSLRGPQSRGGNTIYFGEGSWLTVV.